These 7 T cell receptor beta chains originate from one sample sequenced in a study of T-cell reconstitution after alpha-beta-depleted transplantation in children. This sample's TCRbeta library carried unique molecular identifier barcodes. TCRdb used MiXCR to reprocess the PCR reads, holding one entry per CDR3 protein. This table holds hundreds of thousands of distinct CDR3 sequences, 16% found once. The sample here was PBMCs from the stem cell graft donor, taken from the stem cell graft. These receptors all come from a human donor who donated a stem cell graft to a child with acute myeloid leukemia.

This clonotype was seen repeatedly, ten times or more. The V and J genes are TRBV7-2 and TRBJ2-1, with 8 bases that match TRBD2. This CDR3 region has 15 residues. Germline CDR1 reads SGHTA; CDR2 reads FQGNSA. After removal of 3 bases from V and 4 bases from J, the junction contained 5 bases not matched to a gene. This CDR3 reads CASSFGEREYNEQFF. In nucleotides, the CDR3 is TGTGCCAGCAGCTTCGGCGAGCGGGAGTACAATGAGCAGTTCTTC.

This rearrangement joins TRBV6-4 to TRBJ2-1; the D gene is possibly TRBD2 (7 bases). CDR3 length: 17 residues. Trimming shortened V by 0 bases and J by 6 bases, and 18 bases separated the two germline ends. Germline assignment: CDR1 MRHNA and CDR2 SNTAGT. The CDR3, as DNA: TGTGCCAGCAGTGACTCTGGAGGGGGGGGCTACTCCAATGAGCAGTTCTTC. It encodes CASSDSGGGGYSNEQFF.

At least ten counts were recorded for this clonotype. The chain carries TRBV5-6 and TRBJ2-1; 8 bases match TRBD1. The V segment lost 4 bases and the J segment 6 bases; nucleotides outside the gene matches: 9. This CDR3 has 15 residues. Germline V gives CDR1 SGHDT, CDR2 YYEEEE. The CDR3 DNA reads TGTGCCAGCAGCCACGACAGGGGCGCTTCCAATGAGCAGTTCTTC. It encodes CASSHDRGASNEQFF. Drawing the rest from reference TRBV5-6 and TRBJ2-1, the complete variable domain is DAGVTQSPTHLIKTRGQQVTLRCSPKSGHDTVSWYQQALGQGPQFIFQYYEEEERQRGNFPDRFSGHQFPNYSSELNVNALLLGDSALYLCASSHDRGASNEQFFGPGTRLTVL.

This clonotype was recorded many times. The junction departs from germline at one end; a sequencing error may be responsible. V usage is TRBV7-2 and J usage is TRBJ1-6; weak D call: TRBD1 (5 bases). There are 15 residues in the CDR3. Germline values: CDR1 SGHTA, CDR2 FQGNSA. The CDR3 sequence: CASSLADSLSSPLHF. In DNA form, the CDR3 reads TGTGCCAGCAGCCTAGCCGACAGTCTCTCCTCACCCCTCCACTTT.

This clonotype was seen only a few times. The J gene is TRBJ2-1, the V gene TRBV20-1; 9 bases fit TRBD2. Germline values: CDR1 DFQATT, CDR2 SNEGSKA (reference sequence). The CDR3 is 21 amino acids. V trimming: 3 bases; J trimming: 0 bases; junction bases outside the gene matches: 21. In DNA, the CDR3 is TGCAGTGCTAGCGTGAGAGGAGGGCTAGCGGGGACGTCAAGCTCCTACAATGAGCAGTTCTTC. Amino acids: CSASVRGGLAGTSSSYNEQFF.

The chain employs TRBV11-3 and TRBJ1-1; D ambiguous. This CDR3 is 14 amino acids long. Trimming took 0 bases from V and 5 from J, leaving 10 bases between them. Germline CDR1 is SGHNT and CDR2 is YENEEA. The CDR3 spells CASSLDWGGTEAFF. The CDR3 DNA reads as TGTGCCAGCAGCTTAGATTGGGGAGGAACTGAAGCTTTCTTT.

Many counts were recorded for this clonotype. The chain carries TRBV29-1 and TRBJ2-1; D may be TRBD1 (5 bases). V lost 0 bases and J lost 4, with 13 bases in between. CDR3 length: 15 amino acids. The germline CDR1 and CDR2 sequences are SQVTM and ANQGSEA. Here the CDR3 reads CSVEDRGGAYNEQFF. The CDR3 DNA reads TGCAGCGTTGAAGATAGGGGTGGGGCATACAATGAGCAGTTCTTC.